These 17 T cell receptor beta chains share one sample of origin, sequenced in a study of spatial heterogeneity in lung cancer. The time point was: sample taken at primary tumor resection. Unsorted tumor, nontumor lung tissue or cryopreserved PBMC supplied the whole RNA. TCRdb fed the 5' RACE reads into MiXCR, producing one record per CDR3 protein. The sample has 55,000 to 75,000 distinct CDR3 sequences, roughly 8% seen once. The sample here was PBMCs, taken at surgery. Receptor source: a female donor with early-stage non-small cell lung cancer.

In its sample, this clonotype was seen many times. The CDR3 DNA reads TGCAGTGCTAGAGGTACCCCTAGGACAGGGGATGAAAAACTGTTTTTT. It codes for CSARGTPRTGDEKLFF. The chain carries TRBV20-1 and TRBJ1-4; 9 nucleotides agree with TRBD1. J lost 6 bases, V lost 1 base, and 9 bases had no gene match. The CDR3 has 16 amino acids. Germline V lookup: CDR1 DFQATT, CDR2 SNEGSKA (reference sequence).

This clonotype was picked up a small number of times. The rearrangement joins TRBV2 to TRBJ1-1; 7 bases line up with TRBD1. V lost 7 bases to trimming and J lost 5 bases; unmatched junction nucleotides: 16. CDR1 and CDR2 (germline): SNHLY, FYNNEI. The CDR3 extends over 16 amino acids. The CDR3 loop reads CASTYNRQGLETEAFF. CDR3 nucleotide sequence: TGTGCCAGCACCTATAACAGACAGGGTTTGGAGACTGAAGCTTTCTTT.

This clonotype was seen ten or more times. The chain has TRBV18 and TRBJ1-2; a weak D match, TRBD1 (5 bases). Germline V gives CDR1 KGHSH, CDR2 LQKENI. With 3 bases removed from V and 3 bases from J, the gap between germline ends came to 5 bases. The CDR3 extends over 12 amino acids. CDR3: CASSPGDYGYTF. In DNA form, the CDR3 reads TGTGCCAGCTCACCGGGGGACTATGGCTACACCTTC. Full variable domain (missing parts from reference TRBV18 and TRBJ1-2): NAGVMQNPRHLVRRRGQEARLRCSPMKGHSHVYWYRQLPEEGLKFMVYLQKENIIDESGMPKERFSAEFPKEGPSILRIQQVVRGDSAAYFCASSPGDYGYTFGSGTRLTVV.

The chain carries TRBV6-5 and TRBJ2-7; the match to TRBD1 covers 8 bases. The length of the CDR3 is 14 residues. V lost 6 bases and J lost 2; bases outside the gene matches: 6. From germline, CDR1 is MNHEY and CDR2 SVGAGI. CDR3 nucleotides: TGTGCCAGCAGCCGACAGGGGCCACCCTACGAGCAGTACTTC. The encoded protein is CASSRQGPPYEQYF.

This clonotype was counted between two and nine times. The chain is built from TRBV20-1 and TRBJ1-2; 7 bases align to TRBD1. The V segment lost 3 bases and the J segment 8 bases; nucleotides outside the gene matches: 6. The CDR3 runs to 12 residues. Germline V gene lookup returns CDR1 DFQATT and CDR2 SNEGSKA (reference sequence). The chain's CDR3 is CSASDQGDGYTF. The CDR3 DNA sequence: TGCAGTGCTAGTGATCAGGGGGACGGCTACACCTTC.

At least ten counts were recorded for this clonotype. J is TRBJ2-3 and V is TRBV2; D is ambiguous. Germline CDR1 is SNHLY and CDR2 is FYNNEI. The CDR3 contains 14 residues. The V end lost 8 bases, the J end lost 6 bases, and 18 bases lay between the germline ends. CDR3 coding DNA: TGTGCCAGCGCCGGCTGGGTGACCCTCGATACGCAGTATTTT. Encoded protein: CASAGWVTLDTQYF.

V gene TRBV28 combines with J gene TRBJ2-4; D gene unclear. The V end lost 6 bases, the J end lost 2 bases, and 14 bases lay between the germline ends. Germline CDR1 MDHEN, CDR2 SYDVKM. There are 15 residues in the CDR3. Here the CDR3 reads CASSLSAATKNIQYF. The CDR3 region has the DNA TGTGCCAGCAGCCTTTCGGCAGCCACCAAAAACATTCAGTACTTC.

The sample holds a few counts of this clonotype. This chain uses TRBV9 with TRBJ2-6; 7 bases align to TRBD1. V lost 3 bases, J lost 3 bases, and 12 bases stayed unmatched. Germline CDR1 and CDR2: SGDLS and YYNGEE. This CDR3 comprises 18 residues. CDR3 sequence reads: CASSGDSLQGFGANVLTF. The CDR3, as DNA: TGTGCCAGCAGCGGGGACAGCCTTCAAGGCTTTGGGGCCAACGTCCTGACTTTC.

The V gene is TRBV12-3 or TRBV12-4, the J gene TRBJ1-4, with TRBD1 identical over 9 bases. The CDR3 length is 15 residues. The V gene end was trimmed by 5 bases and the J gene end by 2 bases; junction bases not matched to a gene: 3. For the CDR3, the DNA is TGTGCCAGCAGTCCCGGACAGGGGACTAATGAAAAACTGTTTTTT. Its translation: CASSPGQGTNEKLFF.

The J gene is TRBJ2-7, the V gene TRBV20-1; 9 bases align to TRBD2. Per germline, CDR1 DFQATT and CDR2 SNEGSKA (reference sequence). Trimming cost V 3 bases and J 4 bases; bases outside gene matches: 4. The CDR3 consists of 13 residues. The CDR3 region is CSASLAGTYEQYF. CDR3 nucleotides: TGCAGTGCTAGCCTAGCGGGGACATACGAGCAGTACTTC.

This clonotype was counted many times. The rearrangement links TRBV4-1 to TRBJ1-6, with D uncertain. CDR3 size: 16 residues. Germline CDR1 MGHRA, CDR2 YSYEKL. The V end lost 0 bases, the J end lost 0 bases, and 6 bases lay between the germline ends. The CDR3 region has the DNA TGCGCCAGCAGCCAAGATCCAAGCTCCTATAATTCACCCCTCCACTTT. Its translation: CASSQDPSSYNSPLHF.

The sample holds a few counts of this clonotype. In DNA form, the CDR3 reads TGCGCCAGCAGCCATCCTATAGCGGGAGTAACCTACGAGCAGTACTTC. Protein product: CASSHPIAGVTYEQYF. The chain is built from TRBV4-1 and TRBJ2-7, with 9 bases aligning to TRBD2. Germline V gives CDR1 MGHRA, CDR2 YSYEKL. The CDR3 has 16 residues. The trim removed 3 bases at V and 2 bases at J, leaving 8 bases unmatched.

The V call is TRBV5-1, the J call TRBJ2-6; weak D call: TRBD1 (6 bases). Germline V gene sequence: CDR1 SGHRS, CDR2 YFSETQ. V lost 4 bases, J lost 2 bases, and 13 bases lay in between. The CDR3 runs to 16 residues. The DNA of the CDR3 is TGCGCCAGCAGCACTAGGACAGCGGCTGGGGCCAACGTCCTGACTTTC. Amino acids: CASSTRTAAGANVLTF.

This clonotype was found many times. V is TRBV10-3 and J is TRBJ2-1, with TRBD2 matching 15 bases. Germline V gives CDR1 ENHRY, CDR2 SYGVKD. This CDR3 has 18 amino acids. The ends lost 3 bases at V and 2 bases at J; junction bases unmatched: 5. Here the CDR3 DNA reads TGTGCCATCAGTGATTTCGGGACTAGCGGGAGGACCTACAATGAGCAGTTCTTC. It is translated as CAISDFGTSGRTYNEQFF.

The V call is TRBV3-1, the J call TRBJ1-4; D is unclear. There are 12 residues in the CDR3. With 4 bases removed from V and 6 bases from J, the gap between germline ends came to 6 bases. Germline values: CDR1 LGHDT, CDR2 YNNKEL (reference sequence). DNA for the CDR3: TGTGCCAGCAGCCTAAAGGATGAAAAACTGTTTTTT. Translating it yields CASSLKDEKLFF.

The gene calls are TRBV20-1 and TRBJ2-3, with TRBD2 matching 7 bases. Looked up from germline, CDR1 is DFQATT and CDR2 is SNEGSKA (reference sequence). V lost 5 bases, J lost 5 bases, and 10 bases stayed unmatched. This CDR3 spans 14 amino acids. CDR3 loop: CSALAQGGLDTQYF. CDR3 coding DNA: TGCAGTGCTCTAGCGCAGGGAGGGTTAGATACGCAGTATTTT.

This clonotype was seen only a few times. This chain links TRBV5-1 with TRBJ1-2, with unresolved D. This CDR3 region has 12 residues. Germline V gives CDR1 SGHRS, CDR2 YFSETQ. V was clipped by 3 bases and J by 5 bases, with 8 bases between them. CDR3 nucleotides: TGCGCCAGCAGCTCGGACCTTTATGGCTACACCTTC. It is translated as CASSSDLYGYTF. The full variable domain, in which reference TRBV5-1 and TRBJ1-2 provide the parts outside the CDR3, is KAGVTQTPRYLIKTRGQQVTLSCSPISGHRSVSWYQQTPGQGLQFLFEYFSETQRNKGNFPGRFSGRQFSNSRSEMNVSTLELGDSALYLCASSSDLYGYTFGSGTRLTVV.